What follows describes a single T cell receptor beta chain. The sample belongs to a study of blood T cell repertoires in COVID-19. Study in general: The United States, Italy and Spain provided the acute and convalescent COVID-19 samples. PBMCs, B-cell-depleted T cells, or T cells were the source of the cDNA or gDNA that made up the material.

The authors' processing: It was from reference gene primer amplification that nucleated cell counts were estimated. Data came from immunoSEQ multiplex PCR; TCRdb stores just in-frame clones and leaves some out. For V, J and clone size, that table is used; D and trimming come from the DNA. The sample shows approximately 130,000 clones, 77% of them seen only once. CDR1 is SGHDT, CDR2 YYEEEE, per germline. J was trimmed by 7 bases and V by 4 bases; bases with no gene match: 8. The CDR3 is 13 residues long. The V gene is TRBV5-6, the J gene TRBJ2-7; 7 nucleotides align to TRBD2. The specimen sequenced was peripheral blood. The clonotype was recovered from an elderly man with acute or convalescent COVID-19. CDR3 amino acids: CASSLSWEGEQYF. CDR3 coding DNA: TGTGCCAGCAGCCTTTCATGGGAGGGGGAGCAGTACTTC.